Below are 10 T cell receptor beta chains sequenced from a single sample in a study of identical twins. TCRdb re-called the 5' RACE reads through MiXCR, storing one row per CDR3 protein. This sample carries 250,000 or so distinct CDR3 sequences, approximately 8.6% of them seen once, and the ten largest clones take 2.5% to 3.5%. These data also featured in a second study, about yellow fever vaccine responses in identical twins.

Sequences were obtained from CD8+ T cells sorted from blood. The receptors derive from a woman between 18 and 29 years old in good health.

In its sample, this clonotype was seen a few times. This rearrangement joins TRBV2 to TRBJ2-7; 9 bases line up with TRBD1. Germline assignment: CDR1 SNHLY and CDR2 FYNNEI. The V segment lost 7 bases and the J segment 7 bases; nucleotides outside the gene matches: 5. The CDR3 runs to 12 residues. The DNA for the CDR3 is TGTGCCAGCACGGGACAGGGTGAAGAGCAGTACTTC. Translation: CASTGQGEEQYF.

This clonotype came up many times. This chain links TRBV3-1 with TRBJ2-7; D may be TRBD2 (5 bases). Trimming stripped 4 bases from V and 1 base from J, with 11 bases between. CDR3 length: 14 amino acids. Germline lookup yields CDR1 LGHDT and CDR2 YNNKEL (reference sequence). The CDR3: CASSPGIPSYEQYF. DNA of the CDR3: TGTGCCAGCAGCCCCGGGATACCGTCCTACGAGCAGTACTTC.

This clonotype occurred a few times. The chain carries TRBV7-8 and TRBJ2-7; 7 bases are shared with TRBD1. After removal of 1 base from V and 3 bases from J, the junction contained 6 bases not matched to a gene. The CDR3 runs to 15 residues. The germline V gene encodes CDR1 SGHVS and CDR2 FQNEAQ. The CDR3 sequence is CASSLDRDSYYEQYF. CDR3 DNA sequence: TGTGCCAGCAGCTTAGACCGGGACAGCTACTACGAGCAGTACTTC.

This clonotype was counted ten times or more. V gene TRBV12-3 or TRBV12-4 combines with J gene TRBJ2-3, with D perhaps matching TRBD1 (5 bases). This CDR3 is built from 16 residues. V shed 5 bases and J shed 0 bases, with 15 bases lying between them. The CDR3 sequence: CASSPLTVTSTDTQYF. The DNA for the CDR3 is TGTGCCAGCAGTCCACTGACAGTAACTAGCACAGATACGCAGTATTTT.

The chain employs TRBV20-1 and TRBJ1-1; D is possibly TRBD1 (5 bases). This CDR3 has 13 amino acids. Trimming removed 3 bases from V and 4 bases from J, with 12 bases in between. The germline gives CDR1 DFQATT, CDR2 SNEGSKA (reference sequence). The CDR3 DNA reads TGCAGTGCTAGGAGGTCAGGGAGCACTGAAGCTTTCTTT. It is translated as CSARRSGSTEAFF.

A single count supports this clonotype. A much more abundant neighbour one base away suggests this may be a read error. The rearrangement uses TRBV29-1 and TRBJ2-5, with 9 bases identical to TRBD2. J was trimmed by 5 bases and V by 4 bases; bases with no gene match: 11. Germline CDR1 reads SQVTM; CDR2 reads ANQGSEA. The CDR3 totals 15 residues. For the CDR3, the DNA is TGCAGCGTTGGATGGTGGCGGGGGGGTTTCGAGACCCAGTACTTC. Residues: CSVGWWRGGFETQYF.

This clonotype was counted ten times or more. V usage is TRBV12-3 or TRBV12-4 and J usage is TRBJ2-6, with D possibly matching TRBD1 (6 bases). The CDR3 spans 16 residues. V lost 8 bases and J lost 0, with 14 bases in between. CDR3 residues: CASFPGQLSGANVLTF. The CDR3 coding sequence is TGTGCCAGCTTTCCGGGACAACTCTCTGGGGCCAACGTCCTGACTTTC.

Only a few counts were recorded for this clonotype. The V call is TRBV29-1, the J call TRBJ2-7; the D is unclear. The CDR3 is 13 residues long. Germline V gene lookup returns CDR1 SQVTM and CDR2 ANQGSEA. V lost 0 bases to trimming and J lost 2 bases, with 8 bases between them. The DNA for the CDR3 is TGCAGCGTTGAAGAGGGGTCCCCCTACGAGCAGTACTTC. It encodes CSVEEGSPYEQYF.

This clonotype was detected many times. The chain is built from TRBV7-9 and TRBJ2-7; a weak D match, TRBD2 (5 bases). Per germline, CDR1 SEHNR and CDR2 FQNEAQ (reference sequence). Trimming took off 5 bases at V and 4 bases at J, with 9 bases between the two ends. This CDR3 has 12 amino acids. CDR3 amino acids: CASSAGDYEQYF. CDR3 sequence (DNA): TGTGCCAGCAGCGCCGGGGATTACGAGCAGTACTTC.

This clonotype was observed at least ten times. A junction boundary mismatches the germline segment, possibly from a read error. This chain connects TRBV6-4 to TRBJ2-1; D unresolved. In germline, CDR1 is MRHNA, CDR2 SNTAGT. The CDR3 has 13 residues. The CDR3 spells CASSDPQYNEQLF. CDR3 sequence (DNA): TGTGCCAGCAGTGATCCCCAGTACAATGAGCAGCTCTTC.